The present T cell receptor beta chain was sequenced within a study of blood T cell repertoires in COVID-19 (dated by TCRdb to the early 2020s). A note on the overall study: Samples covering the acute and convalescent phases of COVID-19 were provided by collaborators in the United States, Italy and Spain. A freely available public database, intended as a resource for researchers studying the immune response to SARS-CoV-2, is where the repertoires were released. Subjects who had been exposed to COVID-19, were actively infected with it, or had recovered from it provided the deeply sampled blood TCRbeta repertoires that made up the dataset. The sample metadata nearly always contained a de-identified subject ID, COVID-19 status, age in years and sex. The prospective study material was composed of cDNA or gDNA derived from T cells, B-cell-depleted T cells, or PBMCs. Samples came from the ongoing ImmuneRACE study (first 160 participants) plus 1,254 subjects from 6 global collaborators. HLA class I and class II types, where available, came from metadata supplied by the sample provider rather than from assay-based typing.

Enrolling through a virtual design, the prospective study's participants ranged in age from about 18 to 89 years and lived across roughly 23 United States geographic areas. Cohort assignment in the prospective study relied on participant-reported clinical history from a screening survey and a study questionnaire. For ImmuneRACE Cohort 3, a participant was defined as recovered based on two consecutive negative NP/OP PCR tests, clearance by a healthcare professional, or resolution of symptoms. In the prospective study, mobile phlebotomists collected whole blood, serum and a nasopharyngeal or oropharyngeal swab from each participant. Prospective study participants could optionally give additional blood draws and questionnaires over an approximately 2-month period. Before DNA extraction, prospective study blood samples were shipped either frozen or at room temperature. The immunoSEQ Assay, a bias-controlled multiplex PCR, was used to amplify TCRbeta CDR3 regions from genomic DNA. The study's own analysis went as follows. The number of nucleated cells in each sample was estimated from the amplification of reference gene primers within the assay. Sequence reads were collapsed and filtered to measure the absolute abundance of every unique TCRbeta CDR3 rearrangement. For each sample, productive Simpson clonality was calculated by taking the square root of Simpson's diversity index across productive rearrangements. Here the immuneACCESS table is served through TCRdb, limited to in-frame sequences with V and J called. Missing clones are a known gap in these copies; in checked studies unresolved V genes cover under half, and the rest lacks a known reason. The V and J calls and clone size were taken over from that table, and D and trimming were inferred from the DNA. The sample contains some 170,000 clones, 60% to 80% of them found a single time. The ten most abundant clones make up around 16% of the sample.

Ten or more counts support this clone. The specificity of this receptor is unknown. Base qualities are not at hand, and no much larger clone is one base apart. What the authors observed across the whole study: The amount of clinical and demographic metadata varied by source and participant and was provided uncurated.

The sequencing input was PBMCs or T cells enriched from blood (not recorded which). The receptor's source is a woman in her forties or fifties who had recovered from COVID-19.

In nucleotide form, the sequence is TGTGCCAGCGCACCGATCCAGAGGAGTAGGAGGTACGAGCAGTACTTC. This sequence encodes CASAPIQRSRRYEQYF. The sequence links TRBV11-2 to TRBJ2-7; the D gene is perhaps TRBD2, from 5 matching bases. V is reduced by 8 bases and J by 4 bases, leaving a spacing of 24 bases between them. The germline V gene specifies SGHAT as CDR1 and FQNNGV as CDR2. Measured from the cysteine to the phenylalanine, the CDR3 is 16 residues long. Just CDR3 DNA is preserved here, 48 bases in frame from base 1.